This is a list of T cell receptor beta chains from one sample in a study of early T cells in non-severe SARS-CoV-2 infection. TCRdb reprocessed the 5' RACE reads via MiXCR and lists one record per CDR3 protein. The table records just under 65,000 distinct CDR3 sequences, almost 9% of them present only once. Sequences were derived from whole blood, sampled at baseline. The receptors here all came from an adult who was a healthcare worker with PCR-confirmed SARS-CoV-2 infection or an uninfected control (not recorded which). Each CDR3 is given with its conserved first and last residue. The order of the fields is D gene, clone size, V gene, J gene, CDR3 protein, CDR3 DNA. D genes are given only for firm matches. Not every row has a clone size; where given, it reads once, few, many or a size class.

d_gene: NA; abundance: many; v_gene: TRBV20-1; j_gene: TRBJ2-4; CDR3aa: CSASQAGAKNIQYF; CDR3nt: TGCAGTGCTAGTCAAGCGGGAGCCAAAAACATTCAGTACTTC
d_gene: NA; abundance: NA; v_gene: TRBV4-3; j_gene: TRBJ2-3; CDR3aa: CASSQDRGSGADTQYF; CDR3nt: TGCGCCAGCAGCCAAGATAGGGGCTCTGGGGCAGATACGCAGTATTTT
d_gene: TRBD2; abundance: NA; v_gene: TRBV5-4; j_gene: TRBJ2-2; CDR3aa: CASSPPGGGRAPGELFF; CDR3nt: TGTGCCAGCAGCCCCCCGGGAGGCGGGAGGGCCCCCGGGGAGCTGTTTTTT
d_gene: TRBD1; abundance: many; v_gene: TRBV20-1; j_gene: TRBJ2-1; CDR3aa: CSASGQVRNEQFF; CDR3nt: TGCAGTGCTAGTGGACAGGTCCGTAATGAGCAGTTCTTC
d_gene: NA; abundance: many; v_gene: TRBV7-2; j_gene: TRBJ2-2; CDR3aa: CASSLVRENTGELFF; CDR3nt: TGTGCCAGCAGCTTAGTTCGGGAGAACACCGGGGAGCTGTTTTTT
d_gene: TRBD2; abundance: many; v_gene: TRBV10-3; j_gene: TRBJ2-1; CDR3aa: CAIRPSSGSLYNEQFF; CDR3nt: TGTGCCATCAGGCCGTCTAGCGGGAGTCTTTACAATGAGCAGTTCTTC
d_gene: NA; abundance: many; v_gene: TRBV20-1; j_gene: TRBJ1-2; CDR3aa: CSARTGPLGYTF; CDR3nt: TGCAGTGCTAGAACAGGTCCGCTAGGCTACACCTTC
d_gene: TRBD1; abundance: few; v_gene: TRBV7-8; j_gene: TRBJ2-5; CDR3aa: CASSLARTGVGETQYF; CDR3nt: TGTGCCAGCAGCTTAGCTAGGACAGGGGTGGGGGAGACCCAGTACTTC
d_gene: NA; abundance: many; v_gene: TRBV20-1; j_gene: TRBJ2-5; CDR3aa: CSAKKETQYF; CDR3nt: TGCAGTGCTAAAAAAGAGACCCAGTACTTC
d_gene: TRBD2; abundance: few; v_gene: TRBV20-1; j_gene: TRBJ2-1; CDR3aa: CSAIPSGLTYNEQFF; CDR3nt: TGCAGTGCTATCCCGTCGGGACTAACCTACAATGAGCAGTTCTTC
d_gene: TRBD2; abundance: few; v_gene: TRBV6-1; j_gene: TRBJ2-7; CDR3aa: CASCLRTSGSYEQYF; CDR3nt: TGTGCCAGCTGTCTCCGGACTAGCGGATCCTACGAGCAGTACTTC
d_gene: NA; abundance: NA; v_gene: TRBV6-5; j_gene: TRBJ1-1; CDR3aa: CASISSGGTEAFF; CDR3nt: TGTGCCAGCATCTCGAGTGGGGGGACTGAAGCTTTCTTT
d_gene: NA; abundance: NA; v_gene: TRBV27; j_gene: TRBJ2-7; CDR3aa: CASSFTGSYEQYF; CDR3nt: TGTGCCAGCAGTTTTACGGGGTCCTACGAGCAGTACTTC
d_gene: NA; abundance: many; v_gene: TRBV2; j_gene: TRBJ1-2; CDR3aa: CASIKGGYGYTF; CDR3nt: TGTGCCAGCATAAAAGGGGGCTATGGCTACACCTTC
d_gene: NA; abundance: many; v_gene: TRBV6-6; j_gene: TRBJ2-7; CDR3aa: CASSYSGAGPYEQYF; CDR3nt: TGTGCCAGCAGTTATTCGGGGGCAGGCCCCTACGAGCAGTACTTC
d_gene: TRBD2; abundance: few; v_gene: TRBV29-1; j_gene: TRBJ2-5; CDR3aa: CSVERASGREGQETQYF; CDR3nt: TGCAGCGTTGAGCGGGCTAGCGGGAGGGAGGGCCAAGAGACCCAGTACTTC
d_gene: TRBD1; abundance: few; v_gene: TRBV6-6; j_gene: TRBJ2-3; CDR3aa: CASRRQGLSDTQYF; CDR3nt: TGTGCCAGCAGGCGACAGGGCCTTTCAGATACGCAGTATTTT
d_gene: TRBD1; abundance: many; v_gene: TRBV11-1; j_gene: TRBJ1-1; CDR3aa: CASSRGTGGAKGVRTEAFF; CDR3nt: TGTGCCAGCAGTCGGGGGACAGGGGGCGCAAAGGGCGTGCGGACTGAAGCTTTCTTT
d_gene: NA; abundance: NA; v_gene: TRBV29-1; j_gene: TRBJ2-5; CDR3aa: CSVVPGQETQYF; CDR3nt: TGCAGCGTTGTTCCAGGACAAGAGACCCAGTACTTC
d_gene: NA; abundance: many; v_gene: TRBV6-2/TRBV6-3; j_gene: TRBJ2-7; CDR3aa: CASSTPDGAYEQYF; CDR3nt: TGTGCCAGCAGCACACCGGACGGTGCCTACGAGCAGTACTTC
d_gene: NA; abundance: medium-sized; v_gene: TRBV6-5; j_gene: TRBJ1-5; CDR3aa: CASSYWLGTLYEQPQHF; CDR3nt: TGTGCCAGCAGTTACTGGCTGGGGACCTTGTATGAACAGCCCCAGCATTTT
d_gene: TRBD2; abundance: NA; v_gene: TRBV19; j_gene: TRBJ2-1; CDR3aa: CASSLTSDRREQVF; CDR3nt: TGTGCCAGTAGCCTGACTAGCGATAGACGTGAGCAGGTCTTC
d_gene: NA; abundance: medium-sized; v_gene: TRBV2; j_gene: TRBJ2-1; CDR3aa: CASSDELSGSYNEQFF; CDR3nt: TGTGCCAGCAGCGACGAGTTGAGCGGCTCCTACAATGAGCAGTTCTTC
d_gene: NA; abundance: NA; v_gene: TRBV5-4; j_gene: TRBJ1-1; CDR3aa: CASSLAWGTEAFF; CDR3nt: TGTGCCAGCAGCTTGGCATGGGGTACTGAAGCTTTCTTT
d_gene: NA; abundance: few; v_gene: TRBV7-8; j_gene: TRBJ2-2; CDR3aa: CASSRVSGELFF; CDR3nt: TGTGCCAGCAGTCGGGTCAGCGGGGAGCTGTTTTTT
d_gene: TRBD2; abundance: few; v_gene: TRBV7-2; j_gene: TRBJ2-1; CDR3aa: CASTPRAGGTYNEQFF; CDR3nt: TGTGCCAGCACCCCCCGGGCGGGAGGTACCTACAATGAGCAGTTCTTC
d_gene: TRBD2; abundance: many; v_gene: TRBV14; j_gene: TRBJ2-1; CDR3aa: CASSQAGGLDEQFF; CDR3nt: TGTGCCAGCAGCCAAGCGGGAGGGTTGGATGAGCAGTTCTTC
d_gene: NA; abundance: few; v_gene: TRBV7-8; j_gene: TRBJ1-1; CDR3aa: CASSERRNTEAFF; CDR3nt: TGTGCCAGCAGCGAACGCCGGAACACTGAAGCTTTCTTT
d_gene: NA; abundance: few; v_gene: TRBV19; j_gene: TRBJ2-3; CDR3aa: CASQQGATEFDTQYF; CDR3nt: TGTGCCAGCCAACAGGGCGCCACAGAATTCGATACGCAGTATTTT
d_gene: NA; abundance: few; v_gene: TRBV9; j_gene: TRBJ1-3; CDR3aa: CASSTRQTTGNTIYF; CDR3nt: TGTGCCAGCAGCACCCGACAGACTACTGGAAACACCATATATTTT
d_gene: TRBD1; abundance: NA; v_gene: TRBV12-5; j_gene: TRBJ2-5; CDR3aa: CASGLQGNQETQYF; CDR3nt: TGTGCTAGTGGCCTACAGGGGAACCAAGAGACCCAGTACTTC
d_gene: NA; abundance: NA; v_gene: TRBV10-3; j_gene: TRBJ1-2; CDR3aa: CAISDLSSGDGYTF; CDR3nt: TGTGCCATCAGTGACTTATCTTCGGGGGATGGCTACACCTTC
d_gene: NA; abundance: many; v_gene: TRBV20-1; j_gene: TRBJ2-3; CDR3aa: CSAHPGSDTQYF; CDR3nt: TGCAGTGCCCATCCGGGGTCAGATACGCAGTATTTT
d_gene: NA; abundance: few; v_gene: TRBV5-1; j_gene: TRBJ2-3; CDR3aa: CASSLTPRGLTDTQYF; CDR3nt: TGCGCCAGCAGCTTGACCCCACGGGGCCTCACAGATACGCAGTATTTT
d_gene: NA; abundance: many; v_gene: TRBV9; j_gene: TRBJ2-7; CDR3aa: CASSVGGSSSYEQYF; CDR3nt: TGTGCCAGCAGCGTAGGAGGGAGTAGCTCCTACGAGCAGTACTTC
d_gene: TRBD1; abundance: many; v_gene: TRBV20-1; j_gene: TRBJ1-2; CDR3aa: CSAPRTGGNYGYTF; CDR3nt: TGCAGTGCGCCGCGTACAGGGGGCAATTATGGCTACACCTTC
d_gene: NA; abundance: many; v_gene: TRBV11-2; j_gene: TRBJ1-2; CDR3aa: CASSLEPDHYGYTF; CDR3nt: TGTGCCAGCAGCTTAGAACCGGACCACTATGGCTACACCTTC
d_gene: TRBD2; abundance: many; v_gene: TRBV4-2; j_gene: TRBJ2-3; CDR3aa: CASSQELSGSGDTQYF; CDR3nt: TGTGCCAGCAGCCAAGAATTAAGCGGGAGCGGAGATACGCAGTATTTT
d_gene: TRBD1; abundance: many; v_gene: TRBV19; j_gene: TRBJ1-4; CDR3aa: CASSTPGQRNEKLFF; CDR3nt: TGTGCCAGTAGTACGCCGGGACAGCGAAATGAAAAACTGTTTTTT
d_gene: NA; abundance: many; v_gene: TRBV4-3; j_gene: TRBJ2-7; CDR3aa: CASSQDYSQRTYEQYF; CDR3nt: TGCGCCAGCAGCCAAGATTACAGCCAGAGAACCTACGAGCAGTACTTC